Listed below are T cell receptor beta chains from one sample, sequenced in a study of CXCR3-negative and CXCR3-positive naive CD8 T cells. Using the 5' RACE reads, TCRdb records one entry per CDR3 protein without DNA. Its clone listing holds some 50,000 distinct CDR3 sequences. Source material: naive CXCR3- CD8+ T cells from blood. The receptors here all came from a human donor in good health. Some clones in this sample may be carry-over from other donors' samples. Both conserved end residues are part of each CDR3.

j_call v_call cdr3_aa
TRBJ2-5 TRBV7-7 CASSLGTEQETQYF
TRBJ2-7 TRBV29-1 CSVEIGPYEQYF
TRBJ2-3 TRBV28 CASSLQVGLEMPDTQYF
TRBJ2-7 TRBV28 CASSFSQPGYEQYF
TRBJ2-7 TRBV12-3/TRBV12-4 CASSLKDRGSYEQYF
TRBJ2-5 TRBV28 CASSRTGGAETQYF
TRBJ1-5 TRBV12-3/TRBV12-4 CASSSGGQPQHF
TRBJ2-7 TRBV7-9 CASSRDGSYEQYF
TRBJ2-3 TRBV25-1 CASSVKTGRSTDTQYF
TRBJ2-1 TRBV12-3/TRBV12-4 CAIQGYNEQFF
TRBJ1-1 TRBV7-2 CASSPGQGPTTEAFF
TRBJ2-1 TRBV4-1 CASSQGALAGGLNEQFF